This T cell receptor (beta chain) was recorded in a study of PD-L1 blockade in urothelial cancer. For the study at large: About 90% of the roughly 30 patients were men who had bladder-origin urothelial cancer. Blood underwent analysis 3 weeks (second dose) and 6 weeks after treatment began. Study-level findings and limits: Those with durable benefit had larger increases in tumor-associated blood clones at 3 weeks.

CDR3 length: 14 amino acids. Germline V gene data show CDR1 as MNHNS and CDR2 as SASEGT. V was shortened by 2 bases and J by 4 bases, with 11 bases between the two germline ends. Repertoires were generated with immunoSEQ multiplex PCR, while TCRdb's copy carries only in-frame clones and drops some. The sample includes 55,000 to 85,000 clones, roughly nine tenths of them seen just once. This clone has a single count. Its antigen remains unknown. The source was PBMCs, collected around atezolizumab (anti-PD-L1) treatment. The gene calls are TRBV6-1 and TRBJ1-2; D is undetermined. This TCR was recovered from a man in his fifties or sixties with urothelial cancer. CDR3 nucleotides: TGTGCCAGCAGTGAAAACTGGGCAGGCTATGGCTACACCTTC. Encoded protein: CASSENWAGYGYTF.